Listed below are T cell receptor beta chains from one sample, sequenced in a study of cytomegalovirus exposure and HLA in healthy donors. Sequencing was performed with immunoSEQ multiplex PCR; in TCRdb, only in-frame clones are kept and a portion is missing. This table has roughly 65,000 clones, 90% to 95% appearing once. The sequenced sample consisted of PBMCs. These receptors were taken from a man aged 18-30 years in good health and CMV-seropositive. Both conserved end residues are part of each CDR3. A D gene is named only where the DNA matches it firmly. Clone size appears in some rows only: once, few, many, or a class for an expanded clone.

V gene,D gene,J gene,clone size,CDR3 DNA,CDR3 protein
TRBV6-5,TRBD2,TRBJ2-1,-,TGTGCCAGCAGGTTAGCGGGTTATATGGCCAATGAGCAGTTCTTC,CASRLAGYMANEQFF
TRBV28,-,TRBJ2-3,-,TGTGCCAGCAGTCCCCCACTAAAGCGGGTATACACAGATACGCAGTATTTT,CASSPPLKRVYTDTQYF
TRBV18,-,TRBJ2-3,-,TGTGCCAGCTCACGGCTCCCCGCTACAGATACGCAGTATTTT,CASSRLPATDTQYF
TRBV27,-,TRBJ2-4,-,TGTGCCAGCAGGTTTTCGGGGAATAAAAACATTCAGTACTTC,CASRFSGNKNIQYF
TRBV4-1,TRBD2,TRBJ2-1,-,TGCGCCAGCAGTGGGACTAGCGGGAGTTCAAATGAGCAGTTCTTC,CASSGTSGSSNEQFF
TRBV19,TRBD2,TRBJ2-3,-,TGTGCCAGTAGTATATACGGCGGGAGTGGCACAGATACGCAGTATTTT,CASSIYGGSGTDTQYF
TRBV10-3,TRBD1,TRBJ1-2,once,TGTGCCATCAGTGAGTCGGGACAGGGGACCTATGGCTACACCTTC,CAISESGQGTYGYTF
TRBV5-1,TRBD1,TRBJ2-7,-,TGCGCCAGCAGCTTGGCCGGGACAGGGGGCGAGCAGTACTTC,CASSLAGTGGEQYF
TRBV6-5,-,TRBJ2-4,once,TGTGCCACCCAAGCAAAAAACATTCAGTACTTC,CATQAKNIQYF
TRBV7-3,-,TRBJ2-5,-,TGTGCCAGCAGCCCACAGGGTTACGGGGAGACCCAGTACTTC,CASSPQGYGETQYF
TRBV5-4,-,TRBJ2-1,-,TGTGCCAGCAGCTTGGGACAGGTCAATGAGCAGTTCTTC,CASSLGQVNEQFF
TRBV9,TRBD2,TRBJ2-1,-,TGTGCCAAAAAAGGGCCTAGCGGGAGGAGAGCCTACAATGAGCAGTTCTTC,CAKKGPSGRRAYNEQFF
TRBV28,TRBD1,TRBJ1-4,once,TGTGCCAGCAGGAGGGACAGTCAAGGTGAAAAACTGTTTTTT,CASRRDSQGEKLFF
TRBV5-4,-,TRBJ2-2,-,TGTGCCAGCAGCTTGAGCGGAAACGAGCTGTTTTTT,CASSLSGNELFF
TRBV28,-,TRBJ2-7,-,TGTGCCAGCACCTCAAGAACCCAGGGGGGCTACGAGCAGTACTTC,CASTSRTQGGYEQYF
TRBV28,-,TRBJ1-4,-,TGTGCCACGGAGACCATTACTGACGAACTGTTTTTT,CATETITDELFF
TRBV5-1,TRBD2,TRBJ2-7,-,TGCGCCAGCAGCTTGGTAGGGACTAGCGGGAGTAGATGGTACGAGCAGTACTTC,CASSLVGTSGSRWYEQYF
TRBV27,TRBD2,TRBJ2-7,-,TGTGCCAGCAGTTTAATGGCGGGAGAGGTGTCCTACGAGCAGTACTTC,CASSLMAGEVSYEQYF
TRBV1,-,TRBJ1-4,-,TGCACCAGCAGACGCGGGGGGGGTAGGAGCGGAAAACTGTTTTTT,CTSRRGGGRSGKLFF
TRBV27,-,TRBJ1-1,-,TGTGCCAGCACCTACCGGGAGAACACTGAAGCTTTCTTT,CASTYRENTEAFF
TRBV11-1,-,TRBJ2-7,-,TGTGCCAGCAGCCAGGGGACCCACGGCATAGAGTACTTC,CASSQGTHGIEYF
TRBV7-3,-,TRBJ2-3,-,TGTGCCAGCAGCCAAGGACAGAGCACAGATACGCAGTATTTT,CASSQGQSTDTQYF
TRBV6-1,-,TRBJ1-4,-,TGTGCCAGCAGTAAAACAGGGACTAATGAAAAACTGTTTTTT,CASSKTGTNEKLFF
TRBV29-1,-,TRBJ2-2,-,TGCAGCGTTGAGGTCGGGGGGCTTGGCGGGGAGCTGTTTTTT,CSVEVGGLGGELFF
TRBV30,-,TRBJ1-1,-,TGTGCCTGGAGTGCGATAGAATGGGGAGGGAGAGCTTTCTTT,CAWSAIEWGGRAFF
TRBV6-1,TRBD1,TRBJ2-3,-,TGTGCCAGCAGTGAGAGGGACAGGGGTGCAGATACGCAGTATTTT,CASSERDRGADTQYF
TRBV30,-,TRBJ1-3,once,TGTGCCTGGAGTGTAGCCACTGGAAACACCATATATTTT,CAWSVATGNTIYF
TRBV15,-,TRBJ1-2,-,TGTGCCACCAGCAGAGATGGGGTTAGGACACTCTATGGCTACACCTTC,CATSRDGVRTLYGYTF
TRBV7-6,TRBD1,TRBJ1-2,-,TGTGCCAGCAGCTTATTGGGACAGGGGGCCCCCTACACCTTC,CASSLLGQGAPYTF
TRBV6-5,-,TRBJ1-2,-,TGTGCCAGCAGTCCGCCCGACAGAAAGGGCTACACCTTC,CASSPPDRKGYTF
TRBV6-1,-,TRBJ2-3,-,TGTGCCAGCAACTTCTTCAGGGGGGGCACAGATACGCAGTATTTT,CASNFFRGGTDTQYF
TRBV30,-,TRBJ1-4,-,TGTGCCTGGGGAAACAGCCTCCCTAATGAAAAACTGTTTTTT,CAWGNSLPNEKLFF
TRBV6-5,TRBD1,TRBJ2-7,-,TGTGCCAGCAGTTACCCCACAGGGGGGCACGGGTACGAGCAGTACTTC,CASSYPTGGHGYEQYF
TRBV10-2,TRBD2,TRBJ2-7,few,TGCGCCAGCAGTGAGTCGGTAAGCGGGGGCTACGAGCAGTACTTC,CASSESVSGGYEQYF
TRBV30,-,TRBJ2-3,-,TGTGCCTGGAGTCTTACGGGCACAGATACGCAGTATTTT,CAWSLTGTDTQYF
TRBV6-5,TRBD1,TRBJ1-1,-,TGTGCCAGCAGGGGACAGGATTACACTGAAGCTTTCTTT,CASRGQDYTEAFF
TRBV11-2,TRBD2,TRBJ2-7,-,TGTGCCAGCACTGGGAGGCCAGCGGGAGGCAACGAGCAGTACTTC,CASTGRPAGGNEQYF
TRBV5-1,TRBD1,TRBJ2-5,-,TGCGCCAGCAGCCTATACAGGGGAGAGACCCAGTACTTC,CASSLYRGETQYF
TRBV9,TRBD1,TRBJ1-3,-,TGTGCCAGCAGCCCCCGACCGGGACAGGGGGCGCGTGGAAACACCATATATTTT,CASSPRPGQGARGNTIYF
TRBV19,TRBD1,TRBJ1-5,-,TGTGCCAGTAGTCTTGGACAGGTCGGACCATATAGCAATCAGCCCCAGCATTTT,CASSLGQVGPYSNQPQHF